This passage covers 5 T cell receptor beta chains from one sample sequenced in a study of response to subunit inactivated influenza vaccine. A single record per CDR3 protein comes from TCRdb applying MiXCR to the RT-PCR reads. The sample includes a few hundred thousand distinct CDR3 sequences, 14% of them seen just once. The sequenced sample was PBMCs from blood, obtained 11 to 12 days after vaccination. Receptor source: a man aged 45-65 years who received an inactivated influenza vaccine.

V gene TRBV5-1 combines with J gene TRBJ2-5; D is ambiguous. The CDR3 runs to 14 residues. Germline assignment: CDR1 SGHRS and CDR2 YFSETQ. V was cut by 0 bases and J by 2 bases, with 8 bases left in between. For the CDR3, the DNA is TGCGCCAGCAGCTTGGAAGCCACGCAAGAGACCCAGTACTTC. Its translation: CASSLEATQETQYF.

In the case of this clonotype: Possible read error: a much larger clone is one base away. The rearrangement uses TRBV20-1 and TRBJ2-3; 12 bases map to TRBD2. Germline CDR1 reads DFQATT; CDR2 reads SNEGSKA (reference sequence). This CDR3 has 16 residues. The DNA of the CDR3 is TGCAGTGCTATATCCCCTAGCGGGGGGGACACAGGTACGCAGTATTTT. Its protein is CSAISPSGGDTGTQYF.

The chain couples TRBV5-1 to TRBJ1-2; D unresolved. Germline V gene data show CDR1 as SGHRS and CDR2 as YFSETQ. Trimming removed 6 bases from V and 4 bases from J, with 13 bases in between. The CDR3 loop spans 13 amino acids. The CDR3 region is CASKIPETYGYTF. The CDR3 coding sequence is TGCGCCAGCAAAATTCCAGAAACCTATGGCTACACCTTC. Variable domain in full (rest from reference TRBV5-1 and TRBJ1-2): KAGVTQTPRYLIKTRGQQVTLSCSPISGHRSVSWYQQTPGQGLQFLFEYFSETQRNKGNFPGRFSGRQFSNSRSEMNVSTLELGDSALYLCASKIPETYGYTFGSGTRLTVV.

The chain employs TRBV6-6 and TRBJ2-5; D is undetermined. Per the germline V gene, CDR1 is MNHNY and CDR2 is SVGAGI (reference sequence). The CDR3 runs 11 residues. V dropped 8 bases and J dropped 5 bases, with 9 bases sitting between them. CDR3 region: CASGPRETQYF. The CDR3 nucleotides are TGTGCCAGCGGGCCGCGCGAGACCCAGTACTTC.

The chain has TRBV7-9 and TRBJ2-1; TRBD1 agrees at 8 bases. This CDR3 region has 16 residues. The germline CDR1 and CDR2 sequences are SEHNR and FQNEAQ (reference sequence). The trim removed 4 bases at V and 6 bases at J, leaving 11 bases unmatched. The CDR3 loop reads CASSSRDRGSGNEQFF. CDR3 sequence (DNA): TGTGCCAGCAGCTCGCGAGACAGGGGTTCGGGCAATGAGCAGTTCTTC.